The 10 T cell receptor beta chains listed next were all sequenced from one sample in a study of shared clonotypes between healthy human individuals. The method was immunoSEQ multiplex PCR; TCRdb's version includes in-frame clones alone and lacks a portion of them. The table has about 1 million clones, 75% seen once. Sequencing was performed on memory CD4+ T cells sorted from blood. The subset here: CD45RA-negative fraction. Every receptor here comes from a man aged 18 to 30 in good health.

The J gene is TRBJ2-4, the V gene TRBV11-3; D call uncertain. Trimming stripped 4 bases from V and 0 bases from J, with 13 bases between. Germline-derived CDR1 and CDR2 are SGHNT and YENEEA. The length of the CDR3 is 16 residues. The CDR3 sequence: CASSSRVTQAKNIQYF. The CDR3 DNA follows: TGTGCCAGCAGCTCGCGAGTCACTCAAGCCAAAAACATTCAGTACTTC. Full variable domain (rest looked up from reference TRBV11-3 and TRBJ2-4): EAGVVQSPRYKIIEKKQPVAFWCNPISGHNTLYWYLQNLGQGPELLIRYENEEAVDDSQLPKDRFSAERLKGVDSTLKIQPAELGDSAVYLCASSSRVTQAKNIQYFGAGTRLSVL.

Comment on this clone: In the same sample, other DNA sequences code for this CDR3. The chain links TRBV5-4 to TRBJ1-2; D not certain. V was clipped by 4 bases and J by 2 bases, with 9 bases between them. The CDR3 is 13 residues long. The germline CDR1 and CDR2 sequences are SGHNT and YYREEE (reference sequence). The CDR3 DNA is TGTGCCAGCAGCCGCGACGGGAACTATGGCTACACCTTC. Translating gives CASSRDGNYGYTF. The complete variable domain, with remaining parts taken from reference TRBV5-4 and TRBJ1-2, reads ETGVTQSPTHLIKTRGQQVTLRCSSQSGHNTVSWYQQALGQGPQFIFQYYREEENGRGNFPPRFSGLQFPNYSSELNVNALELDDSALYLCASSRDGNYGYTFGSGTRLTVV.

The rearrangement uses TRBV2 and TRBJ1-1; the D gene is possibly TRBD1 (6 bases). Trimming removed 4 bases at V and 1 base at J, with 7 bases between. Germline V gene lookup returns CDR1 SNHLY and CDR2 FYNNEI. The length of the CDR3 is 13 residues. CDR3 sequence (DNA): TGTGCCAGCAGTGGGACAGCGAACACTGAAGCTTTCTTT. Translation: CASSGTANTEAFF. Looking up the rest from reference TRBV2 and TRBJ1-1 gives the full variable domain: EPEVTQTPSHQVTQMGQEVILRCVPISNHLYFYWYRQILGQKVEFLVSFYNNEISEKSEIFDDQFSVERPDGSNFTLKIRSTKLEDSAMYFCASSGTANTEAFFGQGTRLTVV.

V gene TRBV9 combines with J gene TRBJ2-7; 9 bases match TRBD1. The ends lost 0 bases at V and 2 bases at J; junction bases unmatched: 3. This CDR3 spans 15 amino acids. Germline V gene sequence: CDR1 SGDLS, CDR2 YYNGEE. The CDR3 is CASSVGGQGTYEQYF. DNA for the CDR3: TGTGCCAGCAGCGTAGGGGGACAGGGTACCTACGAGCAGTACTTC.

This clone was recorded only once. CDR3 sequence: CAWSVPNRNEQFF. DNA for the CDR3: TGTGCCTGGAGTGTACCAAATAGGAATGAGCAGTTCTTC. The chain couples TRBV30 to TRBJ2-1; no firm D call. There are 13 residues in the CDR3. Trimming removed 0 bases at V and 7 bases at J, with 10 bases between. The germline CDR1 and CDR2 sequences are GTSNPN and SVGIG (reference sequence).

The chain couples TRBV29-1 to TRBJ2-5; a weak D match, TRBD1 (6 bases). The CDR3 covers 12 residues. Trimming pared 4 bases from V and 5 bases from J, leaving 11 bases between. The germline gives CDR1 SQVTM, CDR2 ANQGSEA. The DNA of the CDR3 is TGCAGCGTTGGAGACAGGCCGGAGACCCAGTACTTC. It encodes CSVGDRPETQYF.

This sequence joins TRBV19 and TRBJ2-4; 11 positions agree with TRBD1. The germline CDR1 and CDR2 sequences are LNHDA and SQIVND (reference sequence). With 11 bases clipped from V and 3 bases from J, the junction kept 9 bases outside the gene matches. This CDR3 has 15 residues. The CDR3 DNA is TGTGCCTCACAGAGAGGGACAGGGGGCAAAAACATTCAGTACTTC. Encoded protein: CASQRGTGGKNIQYF.

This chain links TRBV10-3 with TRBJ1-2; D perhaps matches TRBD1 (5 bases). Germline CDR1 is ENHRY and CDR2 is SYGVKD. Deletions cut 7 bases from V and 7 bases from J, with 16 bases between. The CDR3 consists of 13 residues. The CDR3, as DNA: TGTGCCATCACCCTCACAAATGGGGCTGGCTACACCTTC. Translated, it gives CAITLTNGAGYTF.

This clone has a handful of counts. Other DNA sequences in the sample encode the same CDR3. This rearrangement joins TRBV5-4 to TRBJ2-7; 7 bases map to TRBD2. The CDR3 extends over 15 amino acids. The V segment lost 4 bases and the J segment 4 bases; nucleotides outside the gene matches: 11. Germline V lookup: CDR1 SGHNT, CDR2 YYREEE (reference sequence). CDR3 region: CASSPGGGGPYEQYF. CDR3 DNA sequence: TGTGCCAGCAGCCCTGGTGGGGGAGGGCCATACGAGCAGTACTTC.

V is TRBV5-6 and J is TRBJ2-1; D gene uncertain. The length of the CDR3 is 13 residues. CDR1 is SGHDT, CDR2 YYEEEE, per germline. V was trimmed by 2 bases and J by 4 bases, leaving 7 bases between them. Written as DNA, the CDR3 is TGTGCCAGCAGCTTACTGGGGTACAATGAGCAGTTCTTC. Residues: CASSLLGYNEQFF.